This TCR beta chain was identified during a study of blood T cell repertoires in COVID-19. Trimming left V 10 bases short and J 2 bases short, with 18 bases between. Germline-derived CDR1 and CDR2 are SNHLY and FYNNEI. CDR3 length: 15 amino acids. Self-reported history from a screening survey and questionnaire set each donor's cohort. Before being deemed recovered, Cohort 3 donors had two negative PCRs, clearance, or symptom resolution. Sequencing was performed with immunoSEQ multiplex PCR; in TCRdb, only in-frame clones are kept and a portion is missing. The sample yields approximately 230,000 clones, almost 85% seen once.

This TCR derives from a man aged 35 to 55 who had recovered from COVID-19. The sample taken for sequencing was PBMCs or T cells enriched from blood (not recorded which). The chain combines TRBV2 with TRBJ1-5; weak D call: TRBD1 (5 bases). CDR3 in amino acids: CATSRDSGGNQPQHF. In nucleotides, the CDR3 is TGTGCCACGAGCCGGGACTCCGGGGGCAATCAGCCCCAGCATTTT.